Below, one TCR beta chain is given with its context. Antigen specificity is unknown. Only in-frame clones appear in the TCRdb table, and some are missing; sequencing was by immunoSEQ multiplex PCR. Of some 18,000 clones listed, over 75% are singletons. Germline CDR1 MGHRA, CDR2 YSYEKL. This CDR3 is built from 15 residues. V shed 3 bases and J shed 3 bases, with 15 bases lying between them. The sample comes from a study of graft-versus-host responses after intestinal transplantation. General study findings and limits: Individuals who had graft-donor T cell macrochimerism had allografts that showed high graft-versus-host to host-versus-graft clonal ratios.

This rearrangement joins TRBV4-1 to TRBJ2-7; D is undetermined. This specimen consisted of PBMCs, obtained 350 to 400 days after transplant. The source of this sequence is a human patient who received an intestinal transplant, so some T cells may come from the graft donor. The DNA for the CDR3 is TGCGCCAGCAGCCAGGAAGGTGGCAGCAGCTACGAGCAGTACTTC. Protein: CASSQEGGSSYEQYF.